The 9 T cell receptor beta chains presented below share a single source sample, sequenced in a study of CD8 T cells in ankylosing spondylitis. TCRdb processed the 5' RACE reads anew with MiXCR; each CDR3 protein has one entry. The table shows about 360,000 distinct CDR3 sequences, with roughly 15% occurring only once. The sample was blood, either unsorted or a sorted T cell fraction (not recorded which). Source of these receptors: a male donor with ankylosing spondylitis or in good health (not recorded which).

This clonotype was observed a handful of times. The V gene is TRBV3-1, the J gene TRBJ2-4, with 8 bases lining up with TRBD1. There are 15 residues in the CDR3. V dropped 3 bases and J dropped 3; count of bases not matched to a gene: 4. The germline V gene has CDR1 LGHDT and CDR2 YNNKEL (reference sequence). CDR3 sequence (DNA): TGTGCCAGCAGCCACAGGGGGCAGAACAAAAACATTCAGTACTTC. Residues: CASSHRGQNKNIQYF.

The J gene is TRBJ1-4, the V gene TRBV12-3 or TRBV12-4; D not certain. Trimming cost V 2 bases and J 5 bases, with 9 bases left between them. This CDR3 has 14 amino acids. The CDR3 reads CASSLWSENEKLFF. The DNA of the CDR3 is TGTGCCAGCAGTTTATGGTCCGAGAATGAAAAACTGTTTTTT.

The DNA of the CDR3 is TGTGCCAGCAGCCAAGGCCGCGGGAGGGCTATCTCTGGGGCCAACGTCCTGACTTTC. Translating gives CASSQGRGRAISGANVLTF. The chain couples TRBV14 to TRBJ2-6; TRBD2 agrees at 9 bases. This CDR3 has 19 amino acids. From germline, CDR1 is SGHDN and CDR2 FVKESK. V shed 1 base, J shed 0 bases, and the junction held 7 bases outside the gene matches.

The chain couples TRBV6-2 or TRBV6-3 to TRBJ2-7; TRBD2 agrees at 8 bases. The CDR3 extends over 14 amino acids. V gave up 8 bases and J gave up 0 bases; unmatched junction bases: 6. The germline V gene encodes CDR1 MNHEY and CDR2 SVGEGT. The CDR3 DNA is TGTGCCAGCCACCGAAGCGGGAGCTCCTACGAGCAGTACTTC. Protein sequence: CASHRSGSSYEQYF.

There are a few counts of this clonotype. The chain couples TRBV29-1 to TRBJ1-1, with D perhaps matching TRBD1 (6 bases). The CDR3 contains 17 residues. Deletions cut 5 bases from V and 6 bases from J, with 28 bases between. Germline V CDR1 and CDR2: SQVTM, ANQGSEA. The CDR3 protein is CSVNPTGIWEGYPEAFF. The CDR3 DNA reads as TGCAGCGTTAACCCTACAGGGATCTGGGAGGGCTACCCTGAAGCTTTCTTT.

The table lists this clonotype with many counts. The rearrangement uses TRBV12-3 or TRBV12-4 and TRBJ2-1; tentatively, D is TRBD1 (7 bases). CDR3 size: 16 residues. V was cut by 6 bases and J by 4 bases, with 19 bases left in between. CDR3 in DNA: TGTGCCAGCAGGATGCGACAGGGAGGAGGGTACAATGAGCAGTTCTTC. It yields the protein CASRMRQGGGYNEQFF.

This clonotype came up a few times. The V gene is TRBV24-1, the J gene TRBJ2-3, with D maybe TRBD1 (6 bases). Trimming shortened V by 4 bases and J by 5 bases, and 12 bases separated the two germline ends. The V gene's germline CDR1 is KGHDR and CDR2 SFDVKD. The length of the CDR3 is 14 residues. As DNA, the CDR3 is TGTGCCACCAGTGACCCAGGCAGGGGAGATACGCAGTATTTT. Residues: CATSDPGRGDTQYF.

The CDR3 protein is CASRDSGRGNEQYF. CDR3 coding DNA: TGTGCCAGCAGAGATAGCGGGAGGGGGAACGAGCAGTACTTC. The V call is TRBV14, the J call TRBJ2-7; 11 bases are shared with TRBD2. In germline, CDR1 is SGHDN, CDR2 FVKESK. Trimming removed 6 bases from V and 5 bases from J; junction bases left unmatched: 6. The CDR3 loop spans 14 amino acids.

This clonotype occurred a few times. The chain recombines TRBV5-1 with TRBJ2-7; 11 nucleotides agree with TRBD2. Losses at the gene ends were 0 bases for V and 1 base for J; bases not matched to a gene: 3. CDR1 is SGHRS, CDR2 YFSETQ, per germline. CDR3 length: 16 residues. CDR3 nucleotide sequence: TGCGCCAGCAGCTTGGGAGGGACTAGCGGTTCCTACGAGCAGTACTTC. Its protein is CASSLGGTSGSYEQYF.